Listed below are T cell receptor beta chains from one sample, sequenced in a study of blood T cell repertoires in COVID-19. Some clones are missing from TCRdb's copy, which holds only in-frame ones; the method was immunoSEQ multiplex PCR. This table has about 140,000 clones, roughly 90% appearing once. The sequenced sample was peripheral blood. The source of these receptors is a man in his fifties or sixties with active or convalescent COVID-19. The CDR3 runs from the conserved cysteine through the conserved F or W. Fields, in order: clone size, J gene, D gene, V gene, CDR3 length, CDR3 DNA, CDR3 protein. The D gene is left open where the match is weak. Rows may omit the clone size; those that give it use once, few, many or a size class.

-	TRBJ1-1	-	TRBV5-3	14	TGTGCCAGAAGTACTATTACAGGGATGTCTGAAGCTTTCTTT	CARSTITGMSEAFF
-	TRBJ2-5	-	TRBV20-1	11	TGCAGTGCTAAAACAGGGTCCACCCAGTACTTC	CSAKTGSTQYF
-	TRBJ2-5	TRBD2	TRBV9	14	TGTGCCAGCAGCGCGACTAGCGGGAGAGAGACCCAGTACTTC	CASSATSGRETQYF
-	TRBJ1-1	-	TRBV11-2	15	TGTGCCAGCAGCTTAGCACAATCCATGAACACTGAAGCTTTCTTT	CASSLAQSMNTEAFF
-	TRBJ1-6	-	TRBV4-2	15	TGTGCCAGCAGCCAGGACAGAGGGGATAATTCACCCCTCCACTTT	CASSQDRGDNSPLHF
-	TRBJ1-1	TRBD1	TRBV6-1	15	TGTGCCAGCAGTGACTCGGGACAGTCGAACACTGAAGCTTTCTTT	CASSDSGQSNTEAFF
few	TRBJ2-3	TRBD2	TRBV20-1	19	TGCAGTGCTAGTCTGCGATCGGGACTAGCGGGAGGGCGGGGAGATACGCAGTATTTT	CSASLRSGLAGGRGDTQYF
-	TRBJ1-1	TRBD1	TRBV19	14	TGTGCCAGTAGTCCCGACAGGGAGAACACTGAAGCTTTCTTT	CASSPDRENTEAFF
once	TRBJ2-4	TRBD1	TRBV28	20	TGTGCCAGCAGTTTTCCCCTACAGGGGCAATACCCGACCGGGAAAAACATTCAGTACTTC	CASSFPLQGQYPTGKNIQYF
-	TRBJ2-5	TRBD2	TRBV9	17	TGTGCCAGCAGCGTAGGGACTAGCGGGAGGAAAGGAGAGACCCAGTACTTC	CASSVGTSGRKGETQYF
once	TRBJ2-1	-	TRBV9	15	TGTGCCAGCAATGGGACAATACCGTCCTACAATGAGCAGTTCTTC	CASNGTIPSYNEQFF